This record concerns one T cell receptor (beta chain) sequence. Its antigen is not known. This sample was included in a study of post-analysis software for immune sequencing data. Findings and caveats of the study: With TRBV5-6, TRBV5-1 and TRBV20-1 included, 5 or 6 TRBV segments were more frequent in patients than in controls. Normalized Chao1 diversity in multiple sclerosis patients fell significantly below that of controls. Samples prepared in the same batch strongly co-clustered by F measure.

With 4 bases removed from V and 7 bases from J, the gap between germline ends came to 20 bases. Germline V gene data show CDR1 as SEHNR and CDR2 as FQNEAQ (reference sequence). CDR3 length: 15 residues. Unique molecular identifiers featured in each of the TCR beta cDNA libraries. TCRdb passed the PCR reads through MiXCR, listing each CDR3 protein once. The sample records about 770,000 distinct CDR3 sequences, 46% being singletons. The receptor comes from a girl between 10 and 17 years old with multiple sclerosis. The genes are TRBV7-9 and TRBJ2-7, with TRBD2 as a possible D gene (5 bases). The specimen was blood. CDR3 in amino acids: CASSSNGLGKNEQYF. For the CDR3, the DNA is TGTGCCAGCAGCTCAAACGGACTCGGAAAAAATGAGCAGTACTTC.